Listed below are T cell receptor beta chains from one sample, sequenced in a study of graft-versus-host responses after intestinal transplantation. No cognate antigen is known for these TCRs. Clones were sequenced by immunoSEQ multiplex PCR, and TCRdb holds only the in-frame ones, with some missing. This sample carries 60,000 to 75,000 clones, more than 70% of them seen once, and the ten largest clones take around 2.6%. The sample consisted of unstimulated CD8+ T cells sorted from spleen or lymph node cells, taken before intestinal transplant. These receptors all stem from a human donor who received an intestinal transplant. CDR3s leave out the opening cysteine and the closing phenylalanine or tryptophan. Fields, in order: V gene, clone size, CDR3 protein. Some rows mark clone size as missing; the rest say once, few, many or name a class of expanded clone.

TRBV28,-,ASSRQGAGDQPQH
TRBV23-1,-,ASSPGDRGMRGTQY
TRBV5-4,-,ASSVRLAGEWVNEQF
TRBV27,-,ASSLGDGGQPQH
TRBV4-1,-,ASSQDFGGGESTNEKLF
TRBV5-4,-,ASSLVSERSSYEQY
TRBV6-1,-,ASSRRDFPYEQY
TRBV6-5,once,ASSYSSTSGGDTQY
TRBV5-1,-,ASSLSSGSYEQY
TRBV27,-,ASSSLGTSTDTQY